The 3 T cell receptor beta chains below all came from one sample that was sequenced in a study of T-cell reconstitution after alpha-beta-depleted transplantation in children. Unique molecular identifiers were incorporated into the prepared TCRbeta library. TCRdb independently ran MiXCR on the PCR reads; one entry per CDR3 protein. Of fewer than 400,000 distinct CDR3 sequences listed, roughly 22% were seen once; the top ten hold 3.5% to 4%. The sequencing used PBMCs from the stem cell graft donor, collected from the stem cell graft. These receptors came from a human donor who donated a stem cell graft to a child with acute myeloid leukemia.

This clonotype was counted only a few times. This chain uses TRBV20-1 with TRBJ2-1; 11 positions match TRBD2. Trimming took 2 bases from V and 7 from J; bases not matched to a gene: 7. Germline loops: CDR1 DFQATT, CDR2 SNEGSKA (reference sequence). This CDR3 is built from 15 residues. The CDR3 loop reads CSARIAGGIRNEQFF. The CDR3 DNA is TGCAGTGCTAGAATAGCGGGAGGGATCCGGAATGAGCAGTTCTTC.

The chain couples TRBV6-1 to TRBJ2-7; perhaps TRBD1 as D (5 bases). V was shortened by 5 bases and J by 3 bases, with 14 bases between the two germline ends. The CDR3 covers 14 residues. Germline loops: CDR1 MNHNS, CDR2 SASEGT. CDR3 bases: TGTGCCAGCAGTATAGCAAAAGGGGTCTACGAGCAGTACTTC. Translation: CASSIAKGVYEQYF.

This clonotype was seen only a few times. The genes are TRBV20-1 and TRBJ2-1, with 13 nucleotides matching TRBD2. Trimming took 5 bases from V and 7 from J; bases not matched to a gene: 8. The CDR3 consists of 15 residues. Germline V gives CDR1 DFQATT, CDR2 SNEGSKA (reference sequence). CDR3 amino acids: CSAPGTSGIRNEQFF. Here the CDR3 DNA reads TGCAGTGCTCCGGGGACTAGCGGGATTAGAAATGAGCAGTTCTTC.